This TCR beta chain originates from a study of blood T cell repertoires in COVID-19. Study-level information: COVID-19 samples collected from the United States, Italy and Spain covered acute and convalescent phases.

The CDR3 totals 15 residues. V dropped 3 bases and J dropped 5 bases, with 17 bases sitting between them. Looked up from germline, CDR1 is KGHSH and CDR2 is LQKENI. In the original processing: Cell counts per sample came from amplifying reference gene primers. Profiling relied on immunoSEQ multiplex PCR, and the TCRdb table lists in-frame clones only, not all of them. The DNA was the basis for D and trimming; V, J and clone size are from that table. The sample shows 210,000 or so clones, more than 75% of them seen only once. This clonotype originated in a woman in her thirties or forties with acute or convalescent COVID-19. The chain links TRBV18 to TRBJ2-7; no clear D gene. The sample comprised peripheral blood. The CDR3 nucleotides are TGTGCCAGCTCACCCGACCAGGAATCCAAGGACGAGCAGTACTTC. Amino acids: CASSPDQESKDEQYF.